By its share, the clone carrying this TCR beta chain is medium-sized. Its antigen is undetermined. The data stem from a study of immune evolution from preneoplasia to lung adenocarcinoma. About the research overall: HLA loss of heterozygosity: around 6.5% AIS, about 15% MIA, roughly 35% ADC, none AAH. Whole-study results and caveats: Clonality was highest in normal lung, lower in later-stage lesions apparently. KRAS-mutant nodules had the highest T cell clonality.

Macro-dissection enriched premalignant or tumor cells before nucleic acid extraction. This CDR3 is built from 13 residues. Germline V CDR1 and CDR2: MNHNS, SASEGT. J lost 6 bases, V lost 7 bases, and 6 bases had no gene match. Sequencing used immunoSEQ multiplex PCR; TCRdb keeps in-frame clones, though not all of them. The sample has tens of thousands of clones; about 71% are singletons. The chain uses TRBV6-1 and TRBJ2-3; 8 nucleotides align to TRBD1. Specimen: FFPE invasive lung adenocarcinoma tissue. The sequence derives from a person aged 55 to 70 with lung adenocarcinoma. CDR3 sequence: CASTQGAGDTQYF. The CDR3 region has the DNA TGTGCCAGCACCCAGGGGGCCGGGGATACGCAGTATTTT.